The 22 T cell receptor beta chains below were found in one sample sequenced in a study of OX40 agonist ivuxolimab in advanced cancers. Profiling relied on immunoSEQ multiplex PCR, and the TCRdb table lists in-frame clones only, not all of them. This sample has about 58,000 clones, with around 79% found just once. The sample here was CD4+ or CD8+ T cells sorted from blood, taken in a trial of the OX40 agonist ivuxolimab. These TCRs come from an adult with an advanced solid tumor such as melanoma, head and neck, liver or kidney cancer.

The chain joins TRBV30 to TRBJ2-1; 7 bases align to TRBD2. The germline V gene has CDR1 GTSNPN and CDR2 SVGIG (reference sequence). The V segment lost 0 bases and the J segment 9 bases; nucleotides outside the gene matches: 23. The CDR3 covers 19 residues. The CDR3 loop is CAWSVNPPPLRERASEQFF. In DNA, the CDR3 is TGTGCCTGGAGTGTAAATCCCCCCCCATTGCGGGAGAGGGCCAGTGAGCAGTTCTTC.

The V gene is TRBV30, the J gene TRBJ2-7; no reliable D call. The CDR3 has 13 amino acids. The V gene lost 5 bases and the J gene lost 4 bases, with 15 bases spanning the gap. Looked up from germline, CDR1 is GTSNPN and CDR2 is SVGIG (reference sequence). The CDR3 DNA follows: TGTGCCTGGGTGCCAAGAGCCGGATACGAGCAGTACTTC. Its translation: CAWVPRAGYEQYF.

The chain combines TRBV6-1 with TRBJ1-1, with D unclear. Trimming shortened V by 2 bases and J by 3 bases, and 10 bases separated the two germline ends. From germline, CDR1 is MNHNS and CDR2 SASEGT. The CDR3 covers 14 residues. CDR3 protein: CASSEQKSYTEAFF. Written as DNA, the CDR3 is TGTGCCAGCAGTGAACAAAAGTCATACACTGAAGCTTTCTTT.

As concerns this clone: At one boundary the junction diverges from the germline segment, which might be a read error. This sequence joins TRBV7-7 and TRBJ2-5; 14 bases agree with TRBD2. The germline V gene encodes CDR1 SSHAT and CDR2 FNYEAQ (reference sequence). The CDR3 runs 16 residues. The CDR3, as DNA: TGTGCTAGCAGCTTAAGACTAGCGGGGGGGCTAGAGACCCAGTACTTC. Its protein is CASSLRLAGGLETQYF.

The chain is built from TRBV30 and TRBJ2-5; D tentatively reads TRBD1 or TRBD2 (6 bases each). The CDR3 runs to 13 residues. Germline V gives CDR1 GTSNPN, CDR2 SVGIG (reference sequence). Trimming removed 0 bases at V and 5 bases at J, with 10 bases between. The CDR3 coding sequence is TGTGCCTGGAGTGTACGGGGGCCGGAGACCCAGTACTTC. The encoded protein is CAWSVRGPETQYF.

The sample holds one count of this clone. The chain combines TRBV9 with TRBJ1-4; D is unclear. The CDR3 covers 15 residues. V lost 1 base, J lost 2 bases, and 9 bases lay in between. In germline, CDR1 is SGDLS, CDR2 YYNGEE. CDR3 coding DNA: TGTGCCAGCAGCGTACAAGGGCAGACTAATGAAAAACTGTTTTTT. This sequence encodes CASSVQGQTNEKLFF.

This chain joins TRBV2 and TRBJ2-7; D unclear. The V and J ends lost 8 bases and 1 base respectively, with 18 bases between them. The CDR3 runs to 15 residues. Germline V gene sequence: CDR1 SNHLY, CDR2 FYNNEI. The CDR3 spells CASRRSIQSSYEQYF. For the CDR3, the DNA is TGTGCCAGCCGTAGATCTATCCAGTCATCCTACGAGCAGTACTTC.

The rearrangement joins TRBV18 to TRBJ2-5, with 13 bases matching TRBD2. The J call may be wrong; the DNA end is better matched by TRBJ2-7. Germline values: CDR1 KGHSH, CDR2 LQKENI. The CDR3 spans 15 residues. CDR3 in DNA: TGTGCCAGCTCCTTCGGGACTAGCGGGATCTACGAGCAGTACTTC. Protein sequence: CASSFGTSGIYEQYF.

This chain connects TRBV2 to TRBJ2-1, with 7 bases identical to TRBD2. Trimming took 8 bases from V and 7 from J; bases not matched to a gene: 14. This CDR3 has 15 amino acids. Germline V gene lookup returns CDR1 SNHLY and CDR2 FYNNEI. The CDR3 nucleotides are TGTGCCAGCGGCTGGCGGCGGGGGACGGGGAATGAGCAGTTCTTC. Translation gives CASGWRRGTGNEQFF.

For the CDR3, the DNA is TGCGCCAGCATGGTGGGGGGTTCCTACAATGAGCAGTTCTTC. Its translation: CASMVGGSYNEQFF. The rearrangement links TRBV4-1 to TRBJ2-1; TRBD2 is a possible D gene (6 bases). V was clipped by 7 bases and J by 1 base, with 11 bases between them. Germline lookup yields CDR1 MGHRA and CDR2 YSYEKL. This CDR3 comprises 14 residues.

V and J are TRBV18 and TRBJ2-3; 11 bases fit TRBD2. The CDR3 sequence is 17 residues long. Germline V gives CDR1 KGHSH, CDR2 LQKENI. Trimming at V came to 2 bases and at J to 0 bases, leaving 4 bases not matched to a gene. The CDR3 is CASSPGTSGLSTDTQYF. CDR3 nucleotides: TGTGCCAGCTCACCAGGGACTAGCGGCCTTAGCACAGATACGCAGTATTTT.

The chain recombines TRBV7-9 with TRBJ1-6, with D hard to call. Trimming removed 1 base from V and 9 bases from J, with 7 bases in between. The length of the CDR3 is 13 residues. Germline-derived CDR1 and CDR2 are SEHNR and FQNEAQ (reference sequence). The CDR3 protein is CASSLVAGSPLHF. In DNA, the CDR3 is TGTGCCAGCAGCTTAGTTGCAGGTTCACCCCTCCACTTT.

The table lists this clone with a few counts. The chain couples TRBV30 to TRBJ1-1; D ambiguous. This CDR3 spans 12 amino acids. Per germline, CDR1 GTSNPN and CDR2 SVGIG (reference sequence). The CDR3 region is CGGRLMNTEAFF. The CDR3 region has the DNA TGTGGCGGGCGGCTGATGAACACTGAAGCTTTCTTT.

The chain uses TRBV29-1 and TRBJ2-5; D gene unclear. The V gene lost 3 bases and the J gene lost 5 bases, with 10 bases spanning the gap. The CDR3 loop spans 12 amino acids. CDR1 and CDR2 from the germline V gene are SQVTM and ANQGSEA. The CDR3 bases are TGCAGCGTTGATGCGGCGGCGGAGACCCAGTACTTC. This encodes CSVDAAAETQYF.

V is TRBV2 and J is TRBJ1-5; D remains unclear. Germline V gives CDR1 SNHLY, CDR2 FYNNEI. The germline V and J ends were trimmed by 5 bases and 3 bases, with 11 bases remaining between them. The CDR3 length is 14 residues. The CDR3 sequence: CASSPREINQPQHF. As DNA, the CDR3 is TGTGCCAGCAGTCCCCGGGAGATCAATCAGCCCCAGCATTTT.

V gene TRBV15 combines with J gene TRBJ1-1; no clear D. The germline CDR1 and CDR2 sequences are LNHNV and YYDKDF (reference sequence). Between the trimmed V and J ends, which lost 0 bases and 1 base, there was a span of 9 bases. The CDR3 is 15 residues long. The DNA for the CDR3 is TGTGCCACCAGCAGAGACCGGGTGAAGAACACTGAAGCTTTCTTT. Residues: CATSRDRVKNTEAFF.

This clone was observed once. This chain connects TRBV7-8 to TRBJ2-5; TRBD2 aligns across 14 bases. The CDR3 is made up of 18 amino acids. The V gene's germline CDR1 is SGHVS and CDR2 FQNEAQ. J lost 3 bases, V lost 0 bases, and 6 bases had no gene match. The CDR3 DNA reads TGTGCCAGCAGCTTAGCGCTTCGACTAGCGGGAGGGAAAGAGACCCAGTACTTC. It codes for CASSLALRLAGGKETQYF.

The chain uses TRBV10-3 and TRBJ1-3, with TRBD1 matching 7 bases. The CDR3 totals 14 residues. Germline V gene sequence: CDR1 ENHRY, CDR2 SYGVKD. V trimming: 6 bases; J trimming: 2 bases; junction bases outside the gene matches: 4. DNA of the CDR3: TGTGCCATCAGCGGGACAGAGGCTGGAAACACCATATATTTT. It is translated as CAISGTEAGNTIYF.

The V and J genes are TRBV30 and TRBJ1-4; 8 bases fit TRBD1. Losses at the gene ends were 0 bases for V and 8 bases for J; bases not matched to a gene: 5. Germline V lookup: CDR1 GTSNPN, CDR2 SVGIG (reference sequence). There are 14 residues in the CDR3. The CDR3 DNA reads as TGTGCCTGGAGTGTAGGACAGGGTATGGAAAAACTGTTTTTT. Its translation is CAWSVGQGMEKLFF.

The table lists this clone with a count of one. V is TRBV28 and J is TRBJ1-1; TRBD1 is a possible D gene (5 bases). The CDR3 contains 14 residues. The V and J ends lost 10 bases and 6 bases respectively, with 21 bases between them. Germline CDR1 MDHEN, CDR2 SYDVKM. CDR3 sequence: CATAGPREKAEAFF. CDR3 DNA sequence: TGTGCCACGGCGGGGCCTCGAGAGAAGGCTGAAGCTTTCTTT.

This clone was seen only a few times. The V call is TRBV7-9, the J call TRBJ1-1; D might be TRBD1 (5 bases). Germline CDR1 SEHNR, CDR2 FQNEAQ (reference sequence). The CDR3 covers 14 residues. Trimming removed 5 bases at V and 1 base at J, with 11 bases between. This CDR3 is CASSIQVENTEAFF. The CDR3 coding sequence is TGTGCCAGCAGCATACAGGTCGAGAACACTGAAGCTTTCTTT. The whole variable domain, remainder taken from reference TRBV7-9 and TRBJ1-1, is DTGVSQNPRHKITKRGQNVTFRCDPISEHNRLYWYRQTLGQGPEFLTYFQNEAQLEKSRLLSDRFSAERPKGSFSTLEIQRTEQGDSAMYLCASSIQVENTEAFFGQGTRLTVV.

This chain uses TRBV10-3 with TRBJ2-1, with TRBD2 matching over 12 bases. J lost 8 bases, V lost 7 bases, and 9 bases had no gene match. The CDR3 loop spans 15 amino acids. Germline CDR1 ENHRY, CDR2 SYGVKD. The CDR3 reads CAITTGLAGTDEQFF. The CDR3 bases are TGTGCCATCACAACTGGACTAGCGGGAACGGATGAGCAGTTCTTC.